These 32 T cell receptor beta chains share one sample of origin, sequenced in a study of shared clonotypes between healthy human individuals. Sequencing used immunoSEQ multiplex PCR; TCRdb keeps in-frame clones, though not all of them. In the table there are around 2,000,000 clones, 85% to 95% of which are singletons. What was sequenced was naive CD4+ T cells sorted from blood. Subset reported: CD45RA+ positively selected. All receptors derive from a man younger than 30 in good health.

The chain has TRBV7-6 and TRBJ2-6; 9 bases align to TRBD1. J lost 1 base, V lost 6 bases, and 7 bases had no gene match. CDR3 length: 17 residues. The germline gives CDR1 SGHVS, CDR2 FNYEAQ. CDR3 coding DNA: TGTGCCAGCAGTTCCGGGACAGGGAAATCTGGGGCCAACGTCCTGACTTTC. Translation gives CASSSGTGKSGANVLTF.

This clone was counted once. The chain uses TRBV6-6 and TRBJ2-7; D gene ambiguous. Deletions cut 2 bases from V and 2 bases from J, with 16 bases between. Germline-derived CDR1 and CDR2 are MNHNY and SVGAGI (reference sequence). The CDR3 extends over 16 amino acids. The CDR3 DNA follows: TGTGCCAGCAGTTACCTGGTTTCCGTCGCCGCCTACGAGCAGTACTTC. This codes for CASSYLVSVAAYEQYF.

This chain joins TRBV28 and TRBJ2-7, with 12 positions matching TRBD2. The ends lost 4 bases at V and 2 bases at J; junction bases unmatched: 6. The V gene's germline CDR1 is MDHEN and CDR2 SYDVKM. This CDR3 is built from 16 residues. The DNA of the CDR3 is TGTGCCAGCAGTTCAGCCGGACTAGCGGGGACCTACGAGCAGTACTTC. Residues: CASSSAGLAGTYEQYF.

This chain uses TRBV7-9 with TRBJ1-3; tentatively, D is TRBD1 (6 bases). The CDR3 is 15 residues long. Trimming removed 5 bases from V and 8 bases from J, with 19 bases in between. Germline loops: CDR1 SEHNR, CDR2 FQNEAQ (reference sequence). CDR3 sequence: CASSPGTMVGDTIYF. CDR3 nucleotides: TGTGCCAGCAGCCCCGGGACAATGGTCGGGGACACCATATATTTT.

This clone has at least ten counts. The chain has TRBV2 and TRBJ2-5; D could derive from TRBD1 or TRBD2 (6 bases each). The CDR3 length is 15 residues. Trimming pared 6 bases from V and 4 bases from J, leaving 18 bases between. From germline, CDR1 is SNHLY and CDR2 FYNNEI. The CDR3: CASSTGASRTETQYF. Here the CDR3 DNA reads TGTGCCAGCAGCACGGGGGCTAGCAGGACAGAGACCCAGTACTTC. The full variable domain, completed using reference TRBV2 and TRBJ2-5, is EPEVTQTPSHQVTQMGQEVILRCVPISNHLYFYWYRQILGQKVEFLVSFYNNEISEKSEIFDDQFSVERPDGSNFTLKIRSTKLEDSAMYFCASSTGASRTETQYFGPGTRLLVL.

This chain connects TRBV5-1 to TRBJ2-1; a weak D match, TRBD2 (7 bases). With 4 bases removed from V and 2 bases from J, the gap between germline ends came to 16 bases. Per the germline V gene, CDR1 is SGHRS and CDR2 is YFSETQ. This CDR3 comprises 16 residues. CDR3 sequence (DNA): TGCGCCAGCAGCCCCTTTGAGGGGGGGCCCTACAATGAGCAGTTCTTC. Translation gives CASSPFEGGPYNEQFF.

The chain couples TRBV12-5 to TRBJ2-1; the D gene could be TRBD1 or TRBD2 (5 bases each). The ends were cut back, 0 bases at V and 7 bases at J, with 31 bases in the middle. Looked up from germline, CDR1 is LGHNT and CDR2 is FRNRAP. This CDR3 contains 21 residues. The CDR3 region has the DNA TGTGCTAGTGGTTTGGTTGGTAAGGGGTTTCGAGAGGGCCTGACACAAAATGAGCAGTTCTTC. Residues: CASGLVGKGFREGLTQNEQFF. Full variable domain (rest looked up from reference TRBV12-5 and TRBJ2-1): DARVTQTPRHKVTEMGQEVTMRCQPILGHNTVFWYRQTMMQGLELLAYFRNRAPLDDSGMPKDRFSAEMPDATLATLKIQPSEPRDSAVYFCASGLVGKGFREGLTQNEQFFGPGTRLTVL.

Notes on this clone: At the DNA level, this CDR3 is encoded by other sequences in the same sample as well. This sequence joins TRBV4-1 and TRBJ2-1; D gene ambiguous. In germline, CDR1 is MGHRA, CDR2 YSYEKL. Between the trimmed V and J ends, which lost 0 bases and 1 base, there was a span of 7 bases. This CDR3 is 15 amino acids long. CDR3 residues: CASSQDRSSYNEQFF. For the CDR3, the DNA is TGCGCCAGCAGCCAAGACAGGTCATCCTACAATGAGCAGTTCTTC.

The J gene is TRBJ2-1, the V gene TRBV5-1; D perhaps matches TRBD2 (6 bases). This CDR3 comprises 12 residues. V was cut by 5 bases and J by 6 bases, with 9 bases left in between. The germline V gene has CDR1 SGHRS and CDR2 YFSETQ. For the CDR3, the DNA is TGCGCCAGCAGGTCGGAGGGCAATGAGCAGTTCTTC. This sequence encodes CASRSEGNEQFF.

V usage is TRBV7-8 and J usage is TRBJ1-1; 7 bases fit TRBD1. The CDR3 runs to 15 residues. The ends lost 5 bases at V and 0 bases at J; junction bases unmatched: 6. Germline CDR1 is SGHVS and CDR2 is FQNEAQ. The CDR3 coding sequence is TGTGCCAGCAGCCCGGGGACAGCCATGAACACTGAAGCTTTCTTT. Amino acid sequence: CASSPGTAMNTEAFF.

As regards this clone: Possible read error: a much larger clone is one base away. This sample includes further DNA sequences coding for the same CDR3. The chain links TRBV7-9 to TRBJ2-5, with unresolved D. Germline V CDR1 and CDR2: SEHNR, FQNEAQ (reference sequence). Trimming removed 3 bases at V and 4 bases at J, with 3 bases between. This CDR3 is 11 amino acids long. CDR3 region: CASSFGETQYF. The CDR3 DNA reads TGTGCCAGCAGCTTCGGAGAGACCCAGTACTTC.

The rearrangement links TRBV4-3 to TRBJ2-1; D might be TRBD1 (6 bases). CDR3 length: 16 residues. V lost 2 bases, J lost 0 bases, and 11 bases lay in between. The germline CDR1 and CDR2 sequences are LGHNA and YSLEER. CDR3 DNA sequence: TGCGCCAGCAGCCAACGGACAGTCTTCTCCTACAATGAGCAGTTCTTC. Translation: CASSQRTVFSYNEQFF.

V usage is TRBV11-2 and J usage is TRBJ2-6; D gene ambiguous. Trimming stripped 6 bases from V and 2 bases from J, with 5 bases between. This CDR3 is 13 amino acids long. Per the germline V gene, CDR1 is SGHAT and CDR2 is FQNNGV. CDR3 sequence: CASRFPGANVLTF. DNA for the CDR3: TGTGCCAGCAGATTTCCTGGGGCCAACGTCCTGACTTTC.

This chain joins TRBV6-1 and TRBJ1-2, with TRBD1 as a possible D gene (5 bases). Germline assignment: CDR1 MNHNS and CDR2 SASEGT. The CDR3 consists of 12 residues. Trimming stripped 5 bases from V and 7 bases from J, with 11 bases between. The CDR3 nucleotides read TGTGCCAGCAGTCCGGACATCGGTGGCTACACCTTC. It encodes CASSPDIGGYTF.

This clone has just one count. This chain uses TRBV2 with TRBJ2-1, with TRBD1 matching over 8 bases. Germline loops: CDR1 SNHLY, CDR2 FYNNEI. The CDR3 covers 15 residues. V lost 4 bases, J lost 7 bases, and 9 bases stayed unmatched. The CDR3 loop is CASSVSQGVGNEQFF. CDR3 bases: TGTGCCAGCAGTGTATCACAGGGGGTAGGTAATGAGCAGTTCTTC.

The CDR3 loop is CATSSSTDTQYF. In DNA form, the CDR3 reads TGTGCCACCTCCTCGAGCACAGATACGCAGTATTTT. This chain uses TRBV6-5 with TRBJ2-3; D call uncertain. There are 12 residues in the CDR3. V was clipped by 10 bases and J by 0 bases, with 8 bases between them. CDR1 is MNHEY and CDR2 is SVGAGI in the germline V gene.

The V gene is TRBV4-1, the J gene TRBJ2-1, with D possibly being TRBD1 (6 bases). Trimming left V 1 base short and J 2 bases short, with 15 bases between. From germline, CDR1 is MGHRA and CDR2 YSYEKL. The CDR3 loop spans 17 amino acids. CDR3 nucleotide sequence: TGCGCCAGCAGCCAAGGGGCAGGGGCACCAACCTACAATGAGCAGTTCTTC. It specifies CASSQGAGAPTYNEQFF.

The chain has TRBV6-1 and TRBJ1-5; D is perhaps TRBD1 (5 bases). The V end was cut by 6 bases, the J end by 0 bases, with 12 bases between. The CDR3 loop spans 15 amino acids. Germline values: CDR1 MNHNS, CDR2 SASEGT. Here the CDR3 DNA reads TGTGCCAGCAGCGTAGACAGTTATAGCAATCAGCCCCAGCATTTT. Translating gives CASSVDSYSNQPQHF.

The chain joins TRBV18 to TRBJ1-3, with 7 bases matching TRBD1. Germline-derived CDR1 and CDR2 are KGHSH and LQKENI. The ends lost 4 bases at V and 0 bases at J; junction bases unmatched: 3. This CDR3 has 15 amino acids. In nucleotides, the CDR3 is TGTGCCAGCTCACTACAGGGGACCTCTGGAAACACCATATATTTT. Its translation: CASSLQGTSGNTIYF.

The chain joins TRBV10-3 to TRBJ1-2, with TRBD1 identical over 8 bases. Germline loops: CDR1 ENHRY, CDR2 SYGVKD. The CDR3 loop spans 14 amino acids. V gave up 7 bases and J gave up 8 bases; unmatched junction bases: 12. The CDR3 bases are TGTGCCATCACCGGAGGACAGGGTATTGAGGGCTACACCTTC. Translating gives CAITGGQGIEGYTF.

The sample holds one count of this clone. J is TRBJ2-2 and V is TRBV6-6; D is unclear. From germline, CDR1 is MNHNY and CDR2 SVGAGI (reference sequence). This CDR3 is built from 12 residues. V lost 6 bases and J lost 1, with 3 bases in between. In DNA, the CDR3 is TGTGCCAGCAGCCAGAACACCGGGGAGCTGTTTTTT. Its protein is CASSQNTGELFF.

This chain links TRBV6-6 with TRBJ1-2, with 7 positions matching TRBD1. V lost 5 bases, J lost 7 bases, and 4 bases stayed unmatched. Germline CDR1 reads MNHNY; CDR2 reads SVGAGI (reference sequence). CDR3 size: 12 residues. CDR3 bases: TGTGCCAGCAGTCGACAGGGAGCTGGCTACACCTTC. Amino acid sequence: CASSRQGAGYTF.

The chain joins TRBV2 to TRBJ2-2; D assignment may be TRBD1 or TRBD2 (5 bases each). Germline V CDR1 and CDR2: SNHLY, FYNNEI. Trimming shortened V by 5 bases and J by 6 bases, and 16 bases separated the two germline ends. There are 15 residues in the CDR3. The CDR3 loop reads CASSSGGTTPGELFF. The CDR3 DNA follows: TGTGCCAGCAGTTCGGGTGGGACCACTCCCGGGGAGCTGTTTTTT.

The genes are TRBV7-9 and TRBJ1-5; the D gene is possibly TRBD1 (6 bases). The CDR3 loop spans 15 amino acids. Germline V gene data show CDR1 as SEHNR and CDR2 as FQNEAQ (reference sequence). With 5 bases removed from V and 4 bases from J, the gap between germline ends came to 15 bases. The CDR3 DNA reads TGTGCCAGCAGCCCTGGGACAACTATAAATCAGCCCCAGCATTTT. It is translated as CASSPGTTINQPQHF. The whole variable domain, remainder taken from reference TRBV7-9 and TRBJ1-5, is DTGVSQNPRHKITKRGQNVTFRCDPISEHNRLYWYRQTLGQGPEFLTYFQNEAQLEKSRLLSDRFSAERPKGSFSTLEIQRTEQGDSAMYLCASSPGTTINQPQHFGDGTRLSIL.

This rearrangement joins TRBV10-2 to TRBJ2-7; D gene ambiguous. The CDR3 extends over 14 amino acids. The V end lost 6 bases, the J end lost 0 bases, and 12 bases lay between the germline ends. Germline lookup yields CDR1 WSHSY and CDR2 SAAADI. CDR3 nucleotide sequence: TGCGCCAGCAGCTCGACGGAGAACTCCTACGAGCAGTACTTC. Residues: CASSSTENSYEQYF.

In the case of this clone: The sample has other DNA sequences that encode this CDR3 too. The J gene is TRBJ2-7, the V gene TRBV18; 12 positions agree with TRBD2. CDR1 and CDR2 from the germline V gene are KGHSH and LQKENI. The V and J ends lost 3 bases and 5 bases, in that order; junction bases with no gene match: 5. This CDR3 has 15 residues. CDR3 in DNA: TGTGCCAGCTCACCCCTAGCGGGAGGGCCCAACGAGCAGTACTTC. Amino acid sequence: CASSPLAGGPNEQYF.

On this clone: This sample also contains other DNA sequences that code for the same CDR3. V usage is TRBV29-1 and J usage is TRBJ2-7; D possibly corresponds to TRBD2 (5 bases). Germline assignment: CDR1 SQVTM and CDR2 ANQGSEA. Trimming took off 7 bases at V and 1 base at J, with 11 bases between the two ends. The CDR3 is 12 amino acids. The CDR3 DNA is TGCAGCGCGGAAACTAGTTCCTACGAGCAGTACTTC. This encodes CSAETSSYEQYF.

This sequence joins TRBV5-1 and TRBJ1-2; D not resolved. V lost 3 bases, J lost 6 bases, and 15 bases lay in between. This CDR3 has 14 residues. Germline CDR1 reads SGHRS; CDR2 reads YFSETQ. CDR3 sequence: CASSSLRVEDGYTF. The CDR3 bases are TGCGCCAGCAGCTCCCTACGGGTGGAGGATGGCTACACCTTC.

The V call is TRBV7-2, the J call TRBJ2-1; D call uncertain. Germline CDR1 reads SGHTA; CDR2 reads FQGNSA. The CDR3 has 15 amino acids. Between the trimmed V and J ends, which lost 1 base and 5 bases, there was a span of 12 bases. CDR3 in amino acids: CASSLGPVTNNEQFF. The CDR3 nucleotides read TGTGCCAGCAGCTTAGGACCCGTCACGAACAATGAGCAGTTCTTC.

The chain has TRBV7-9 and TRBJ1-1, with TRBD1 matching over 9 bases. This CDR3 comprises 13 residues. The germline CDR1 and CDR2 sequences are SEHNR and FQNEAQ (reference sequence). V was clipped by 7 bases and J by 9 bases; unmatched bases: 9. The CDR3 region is CASNSAGTGKAFF. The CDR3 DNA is TGTGCCAGCAACTCAGCCGGGACAGGGAAAGCTTTCTTT.

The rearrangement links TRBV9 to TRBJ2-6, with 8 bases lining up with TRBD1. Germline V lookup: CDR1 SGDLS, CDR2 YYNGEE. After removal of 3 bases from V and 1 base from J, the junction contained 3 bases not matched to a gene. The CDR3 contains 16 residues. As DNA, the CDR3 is TGTGCCAGCAGCGGGACAGGGAGATCTGGGGCCAACGTCCTGACTTTC. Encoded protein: CASSGTGRSGANVLTF.

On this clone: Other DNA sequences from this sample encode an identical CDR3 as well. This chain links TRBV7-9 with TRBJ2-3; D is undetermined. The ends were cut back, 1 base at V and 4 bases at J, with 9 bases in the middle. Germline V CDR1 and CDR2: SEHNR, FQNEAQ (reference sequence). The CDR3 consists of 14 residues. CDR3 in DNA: TGTGCCAGCAGCTTAGAGGGCCGGGCAGATACGCAGTATTTT. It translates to CASSLEGRADTQYF.